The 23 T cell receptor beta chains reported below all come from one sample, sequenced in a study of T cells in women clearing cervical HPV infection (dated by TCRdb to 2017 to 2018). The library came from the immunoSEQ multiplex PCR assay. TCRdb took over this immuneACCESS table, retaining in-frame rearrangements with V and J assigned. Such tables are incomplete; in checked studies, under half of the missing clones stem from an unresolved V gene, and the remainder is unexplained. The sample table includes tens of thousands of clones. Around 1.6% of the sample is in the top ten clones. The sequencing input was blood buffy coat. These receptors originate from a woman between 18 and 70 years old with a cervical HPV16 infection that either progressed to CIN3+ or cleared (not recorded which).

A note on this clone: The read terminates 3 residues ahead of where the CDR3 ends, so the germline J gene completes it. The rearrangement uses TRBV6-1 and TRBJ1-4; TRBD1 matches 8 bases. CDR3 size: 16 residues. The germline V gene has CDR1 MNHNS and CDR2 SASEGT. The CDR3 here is CASSERTGLVNSPLFF. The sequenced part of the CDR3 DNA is TGTGCCAGCAGTGAAAGGACAGGGCTTGTCAATTCACCA.

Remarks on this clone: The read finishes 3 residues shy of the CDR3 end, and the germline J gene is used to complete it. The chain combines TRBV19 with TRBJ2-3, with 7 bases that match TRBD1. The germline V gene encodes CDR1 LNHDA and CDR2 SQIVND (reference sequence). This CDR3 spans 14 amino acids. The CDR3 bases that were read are TGTGCCAGTAATATGGGACAGAGCAATCAGCCG. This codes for CASNMGQSNQP. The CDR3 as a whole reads CASNMGQSNQPQYF.

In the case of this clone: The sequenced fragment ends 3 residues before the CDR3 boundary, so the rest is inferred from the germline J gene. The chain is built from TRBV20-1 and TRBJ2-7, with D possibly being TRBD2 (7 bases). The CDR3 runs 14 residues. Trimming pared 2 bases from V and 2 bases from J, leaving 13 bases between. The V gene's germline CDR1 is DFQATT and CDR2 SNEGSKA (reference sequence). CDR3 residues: CSARRGDYAYEQYF. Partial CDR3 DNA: TGCAGTGCTAGAAGGGGGGACTACGCCTACGAG.

CDR3 loop: CASSDSNEQYF. The part of the CDR3 DNA that was read is TGTGCCAGCAGTGACAGTAACGAG. V usage is TRBV6-1 and J usage is TRBJ2-7, with no clear D. The sequence runs out 3 residues before the end of the CDR3; the remainder is reconstructed from the germline J gene. The CDR3 consists of 11 residues. From germline, CDR1 is MNHNS and CDR2 SASEGT. Between the trimmed V and J ends, which lost 3 bases and 5 bases, there was a span of 5 bases.

The sequenced part of the CDR3 DNA is TGCGCCAGCAGCTTGGACAGTAGCACAGATACG. The encoded protein is CASSLDSSTDT. The entire CDR3 protein reads CASSLDSSTDTQYF. J is TRBJ2-3 and V is TRBV5-1; no clear D. From the germline J gene comes the end of the CDR3, since the read stops 3 residues before it. This CDR3 spans 14 amino acids. Trimming took off 0 bases at V and 0 bases at J, with 5 bases between the two ends. Germline V gene sequence: CDR1 SGHRS, CDR2 YFSETQ.

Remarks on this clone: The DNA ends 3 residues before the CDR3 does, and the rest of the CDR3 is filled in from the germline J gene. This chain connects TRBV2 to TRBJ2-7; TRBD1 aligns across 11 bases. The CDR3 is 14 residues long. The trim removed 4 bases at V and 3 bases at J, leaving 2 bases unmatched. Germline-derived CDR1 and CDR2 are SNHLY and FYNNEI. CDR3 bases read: TGTGCCAGCAGTGGGGGGACAGGGGGCTACGAG. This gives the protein CASSGGTGGYE. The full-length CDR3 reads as CASSGGTGGYEQYF.

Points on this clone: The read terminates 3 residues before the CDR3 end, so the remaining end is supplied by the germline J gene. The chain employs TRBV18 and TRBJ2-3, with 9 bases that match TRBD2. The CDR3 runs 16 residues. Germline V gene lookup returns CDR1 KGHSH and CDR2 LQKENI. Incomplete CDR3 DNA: TGTGCCAGCTCACCACCGGGACTAGCAACGAAAGAGACG. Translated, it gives CASSPPGLATKET. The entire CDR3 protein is CASSPPGLATKETQYF.

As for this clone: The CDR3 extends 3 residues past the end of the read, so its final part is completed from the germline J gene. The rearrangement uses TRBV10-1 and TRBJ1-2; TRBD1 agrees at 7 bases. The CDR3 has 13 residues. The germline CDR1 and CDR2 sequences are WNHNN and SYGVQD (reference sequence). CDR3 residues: CASSRQGGYDYTF. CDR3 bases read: TGCGCCAGCAGTCGACAGGGCGGCTACGAC.

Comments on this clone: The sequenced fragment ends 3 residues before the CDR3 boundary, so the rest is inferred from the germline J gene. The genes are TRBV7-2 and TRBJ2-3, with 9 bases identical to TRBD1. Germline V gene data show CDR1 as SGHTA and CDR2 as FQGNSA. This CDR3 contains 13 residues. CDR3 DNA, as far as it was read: TGTGCCAGTAGTCCGACAGGGGGAGAGACG. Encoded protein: CASSPTGGET. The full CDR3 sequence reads CASSPTGGETQYF.

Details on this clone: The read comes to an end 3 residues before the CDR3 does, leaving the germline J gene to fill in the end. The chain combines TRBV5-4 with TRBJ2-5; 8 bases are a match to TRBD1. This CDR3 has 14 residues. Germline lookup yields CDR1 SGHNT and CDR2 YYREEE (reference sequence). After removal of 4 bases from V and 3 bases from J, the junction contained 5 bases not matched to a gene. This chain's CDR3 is CASSGIQGEETQYF. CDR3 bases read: TGTGCCAGCAGCGGTATACAGGGGGAAGAGACC.

The CDR3 loop reads CSAPRGANEKLFF. The covered CDR3 bases are TGCAGTGCGCCGAGGGGAGCTAATGAAAAG. This chain links TRBV20-1 with TRBJ2-2; possibly TRBD1 or TRBD2 for D (5 bases each). The read ends 3 residues before the CDR3 terminus; that terminus is restored from the germline J gene. CDR3 length: 13 residues. Looked up from germline, CDR1 is DFQATT and CDR2 is SNEGSKA (reference sequence).

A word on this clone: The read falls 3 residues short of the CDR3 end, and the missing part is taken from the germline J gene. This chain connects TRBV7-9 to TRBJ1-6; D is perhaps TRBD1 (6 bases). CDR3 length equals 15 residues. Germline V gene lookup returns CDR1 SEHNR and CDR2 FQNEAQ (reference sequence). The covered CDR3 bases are TGTGCCAGCAGCTTAGAACAGGGTATTCGGCCGTCC. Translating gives CASSLEQGIRPS. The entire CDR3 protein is CASSLEQGIRPSLHF.

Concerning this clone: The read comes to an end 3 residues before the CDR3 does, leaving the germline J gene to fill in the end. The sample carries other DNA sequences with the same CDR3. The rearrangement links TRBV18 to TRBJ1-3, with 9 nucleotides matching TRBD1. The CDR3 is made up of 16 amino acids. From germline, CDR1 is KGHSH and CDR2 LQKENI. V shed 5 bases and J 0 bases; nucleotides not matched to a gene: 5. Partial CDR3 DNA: TGTGCCAGCTCAGAAGGACAGGGGTACTCTGGAAACACC. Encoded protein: CASSEGQGYSGNT. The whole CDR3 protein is CASSEGQGYSGNTIYF.

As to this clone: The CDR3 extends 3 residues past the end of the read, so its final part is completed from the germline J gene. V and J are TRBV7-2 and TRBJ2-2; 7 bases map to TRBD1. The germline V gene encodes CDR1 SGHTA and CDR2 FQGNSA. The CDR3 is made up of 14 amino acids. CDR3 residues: CASSPQGYNSPLFF. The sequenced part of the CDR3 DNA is TGTGCCAGCAGCCCACAGGGGTATAATTCACCG.

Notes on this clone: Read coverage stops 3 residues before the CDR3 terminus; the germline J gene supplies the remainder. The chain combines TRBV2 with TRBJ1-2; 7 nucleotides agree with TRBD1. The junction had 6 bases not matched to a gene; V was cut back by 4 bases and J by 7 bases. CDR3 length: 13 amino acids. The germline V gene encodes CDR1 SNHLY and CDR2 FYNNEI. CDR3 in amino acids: CASSGQGSGGYTF. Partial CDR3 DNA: TGTGCCAGCAGTGGACAGGGTTCGGGTGGC.

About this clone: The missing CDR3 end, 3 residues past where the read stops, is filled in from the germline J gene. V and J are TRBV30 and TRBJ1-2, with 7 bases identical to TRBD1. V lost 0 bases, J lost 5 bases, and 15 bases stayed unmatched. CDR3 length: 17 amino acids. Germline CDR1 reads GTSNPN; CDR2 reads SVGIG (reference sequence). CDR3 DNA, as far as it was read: TGTGCCTGGAGTGTACAGGGGACCCCGACAGGCGCGTATGGC. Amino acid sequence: CAWSVQGTPTGAYG. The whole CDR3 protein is CAWSVQGTPTGAYGYTF.

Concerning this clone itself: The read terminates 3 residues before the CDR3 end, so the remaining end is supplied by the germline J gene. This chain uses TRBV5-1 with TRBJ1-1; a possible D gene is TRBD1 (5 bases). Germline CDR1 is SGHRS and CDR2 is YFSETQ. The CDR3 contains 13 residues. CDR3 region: CASSLGAREKAFF. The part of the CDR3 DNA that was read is TGCGCCAGCAGCTTGGGGGCCAGGGAGAAA.

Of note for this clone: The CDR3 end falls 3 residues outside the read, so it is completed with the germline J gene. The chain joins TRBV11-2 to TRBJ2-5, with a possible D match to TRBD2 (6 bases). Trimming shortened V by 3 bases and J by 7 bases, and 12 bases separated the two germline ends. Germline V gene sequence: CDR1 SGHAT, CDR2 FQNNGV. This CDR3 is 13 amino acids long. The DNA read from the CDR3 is TGTGCCAGCAGCTTGATCGGGCGGGGGACC. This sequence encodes CASSLIGRGT. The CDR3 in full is CASSLIGRGTQYF.

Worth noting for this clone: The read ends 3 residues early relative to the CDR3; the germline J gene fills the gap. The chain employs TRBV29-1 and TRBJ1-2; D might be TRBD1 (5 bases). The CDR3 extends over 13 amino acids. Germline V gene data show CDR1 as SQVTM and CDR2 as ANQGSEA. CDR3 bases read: TGCAGCGTGGGAGAGGGACTGCCCTCGGGC. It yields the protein CSVGEGLPSG. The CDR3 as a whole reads CSVGEGLPSGYTF.

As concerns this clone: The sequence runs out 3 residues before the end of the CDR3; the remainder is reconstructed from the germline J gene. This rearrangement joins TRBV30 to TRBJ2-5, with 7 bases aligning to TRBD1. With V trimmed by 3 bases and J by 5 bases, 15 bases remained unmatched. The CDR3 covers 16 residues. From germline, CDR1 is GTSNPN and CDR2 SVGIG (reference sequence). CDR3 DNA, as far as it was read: TGTGCCTGGAGCTCAGGGGGACACAATTACCTGGAGACC. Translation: CAWSSGGHNYLET. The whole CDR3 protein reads CAWSSGGHNYLETQYF.

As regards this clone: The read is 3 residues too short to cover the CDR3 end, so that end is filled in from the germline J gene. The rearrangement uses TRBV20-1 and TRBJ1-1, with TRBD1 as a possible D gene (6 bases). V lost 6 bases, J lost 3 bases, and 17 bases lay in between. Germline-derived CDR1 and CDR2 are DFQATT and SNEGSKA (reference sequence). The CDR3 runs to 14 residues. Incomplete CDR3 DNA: TGCAGTGCCGCTCGGGGGGGCAGGGACACTGAA. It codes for CSAARGGRDTE. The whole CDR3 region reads CSAARGGRDTEAFF.

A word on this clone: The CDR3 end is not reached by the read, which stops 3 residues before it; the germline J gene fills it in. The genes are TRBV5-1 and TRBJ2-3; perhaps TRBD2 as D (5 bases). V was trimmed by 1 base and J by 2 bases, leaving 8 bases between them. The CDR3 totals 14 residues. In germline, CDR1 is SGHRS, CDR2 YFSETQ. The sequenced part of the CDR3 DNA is TGCGCCAGCAGCTTGCTCGGGGACACAGATACG. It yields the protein CASSLLGDTDT. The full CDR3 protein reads CASSLLGDTDTQYF.

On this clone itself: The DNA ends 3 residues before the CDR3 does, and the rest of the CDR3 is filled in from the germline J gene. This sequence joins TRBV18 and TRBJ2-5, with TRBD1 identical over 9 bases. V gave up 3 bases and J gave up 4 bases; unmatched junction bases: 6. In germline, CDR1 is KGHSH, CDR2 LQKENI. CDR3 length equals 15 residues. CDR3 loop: CASSPKGQGGETQYF. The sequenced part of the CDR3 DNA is TGTGCCAGCTCACCGAAGGGACAGGGTGGAGAGACC.